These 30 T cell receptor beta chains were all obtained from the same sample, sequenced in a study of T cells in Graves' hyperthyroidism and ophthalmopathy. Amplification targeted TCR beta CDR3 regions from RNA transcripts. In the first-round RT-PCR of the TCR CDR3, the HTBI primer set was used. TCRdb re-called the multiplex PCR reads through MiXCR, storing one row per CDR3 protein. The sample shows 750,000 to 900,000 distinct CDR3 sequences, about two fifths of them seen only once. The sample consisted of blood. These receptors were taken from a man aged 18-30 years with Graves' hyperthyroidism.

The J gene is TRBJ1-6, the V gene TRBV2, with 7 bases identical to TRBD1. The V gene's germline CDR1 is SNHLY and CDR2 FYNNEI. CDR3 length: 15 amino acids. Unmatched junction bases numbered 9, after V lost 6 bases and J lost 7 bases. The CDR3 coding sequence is TGTGCCAGCAGGTTCTCAAGGGGGCCGAATTCACCCCTCCACTTT. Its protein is CASRFSRGPNSPLHF.

In nucleotides, the CDR3 is TGTGCCAGCAGTTATTCAGGGATGAATCGAAATTCACCCCTCCACTTT. Translated: CASSYSGMNRNSPLHF. The genes are TRBV6-1 and TRBJ1-6; a possible D gene is TRBD1 (5 bases). Trimming took off 5 bases at V and 7 bases at J, with 18 bases between the two ends. Germline V CDR1 and CDR2: MNHNS, SASEGT. The CDR3 runs 16 residues.

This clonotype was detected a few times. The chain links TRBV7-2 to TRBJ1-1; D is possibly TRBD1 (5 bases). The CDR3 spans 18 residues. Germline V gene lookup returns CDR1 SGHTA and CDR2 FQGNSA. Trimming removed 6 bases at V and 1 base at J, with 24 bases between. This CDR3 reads CASSLTVYRPSGNTEAFF. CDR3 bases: TGTGCCAGCAGTCTTACGGTATACAGGCCCTCAGGGAACACTGAAGCTTTCTTT.

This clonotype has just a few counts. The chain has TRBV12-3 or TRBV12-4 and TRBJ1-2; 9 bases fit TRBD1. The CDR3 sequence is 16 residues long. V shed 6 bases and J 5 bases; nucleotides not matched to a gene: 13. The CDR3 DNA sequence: TGTGCCAGCAGCGAATCCCTTACAGGGGGCGCGTATGGCTACACCTTC. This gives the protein CASSESLTGGAYGYTF.

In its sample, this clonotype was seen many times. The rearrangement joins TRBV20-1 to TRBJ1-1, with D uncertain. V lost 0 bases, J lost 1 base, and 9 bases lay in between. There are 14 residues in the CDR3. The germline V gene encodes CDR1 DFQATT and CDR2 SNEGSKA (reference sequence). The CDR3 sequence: CSARDSRRNTEAFF. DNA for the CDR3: TGCAGTGCTAGAGACAGTCGAAGGAACACTGAAGCTTTCTTT.

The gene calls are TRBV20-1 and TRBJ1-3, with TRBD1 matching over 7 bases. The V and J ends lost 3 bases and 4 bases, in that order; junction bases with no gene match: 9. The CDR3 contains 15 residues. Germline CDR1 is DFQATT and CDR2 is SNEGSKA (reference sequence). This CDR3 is CSARGKGASGNTIYF. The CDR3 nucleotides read TGCAGTGCTAGGGGCAAGGGGGCGAGCGGAAACACCATATATTTT.

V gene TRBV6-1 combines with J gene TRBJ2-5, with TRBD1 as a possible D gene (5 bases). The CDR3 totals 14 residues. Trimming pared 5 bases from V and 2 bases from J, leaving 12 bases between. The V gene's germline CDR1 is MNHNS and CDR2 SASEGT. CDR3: CASSIRTPQETQYF. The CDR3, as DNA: TGTGCCAGCAGTATCCGGACACCTCAAGAGACCCAGTACTTC.

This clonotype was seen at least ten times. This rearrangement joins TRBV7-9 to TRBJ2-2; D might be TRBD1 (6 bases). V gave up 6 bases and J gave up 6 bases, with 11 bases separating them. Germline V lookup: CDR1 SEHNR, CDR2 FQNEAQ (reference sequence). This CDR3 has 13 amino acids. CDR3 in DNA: TGTGCCAGCAGTTTAAGGACAGCCGGGGAGCTGTTTTTT. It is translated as CASSLRTAGELFF.

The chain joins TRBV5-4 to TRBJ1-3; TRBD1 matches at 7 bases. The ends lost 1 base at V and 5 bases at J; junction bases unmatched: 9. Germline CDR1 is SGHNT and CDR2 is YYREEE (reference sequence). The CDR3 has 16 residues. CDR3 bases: TGTGCCAGCAGCTTGAGACAGGGTGGTGTGAGAAACACCATATATTTT. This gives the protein CASSLRQGGVRNTIYF.

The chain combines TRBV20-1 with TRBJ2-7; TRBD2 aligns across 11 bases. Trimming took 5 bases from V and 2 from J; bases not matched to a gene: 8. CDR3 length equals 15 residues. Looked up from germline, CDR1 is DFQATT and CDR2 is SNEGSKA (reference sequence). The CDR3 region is CSAEVLAGETYEQYF. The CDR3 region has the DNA TGCAGTGCTGAAGTACTAGCGGGGGAGACCTACGAGCAGTACTTC.

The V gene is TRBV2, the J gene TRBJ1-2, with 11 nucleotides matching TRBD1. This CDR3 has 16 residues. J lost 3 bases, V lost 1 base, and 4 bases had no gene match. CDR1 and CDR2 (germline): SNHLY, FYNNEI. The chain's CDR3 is CASSEGRTGGDYGYTF. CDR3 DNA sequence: TGTGCCAGCAGTGAAGGGCGGACAGGGGGCGACTATGGCTACACCTTC.

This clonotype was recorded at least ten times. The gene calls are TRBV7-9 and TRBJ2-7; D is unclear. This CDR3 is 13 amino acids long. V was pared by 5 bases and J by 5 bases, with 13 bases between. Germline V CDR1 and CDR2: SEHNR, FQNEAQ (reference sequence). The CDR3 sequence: CASSPRIGDEQYF. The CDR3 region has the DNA TGTGCCAGCAGCCCGAGGATTGGCGACGAGCAGTACTTC.

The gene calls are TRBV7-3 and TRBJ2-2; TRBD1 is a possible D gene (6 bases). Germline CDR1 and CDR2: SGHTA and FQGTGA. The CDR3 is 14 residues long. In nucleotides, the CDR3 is TGTGCGGGGGCCACCGCGACGGACACCGGGGAGCTGTTTTTT. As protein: CAGATATDTGELFF.

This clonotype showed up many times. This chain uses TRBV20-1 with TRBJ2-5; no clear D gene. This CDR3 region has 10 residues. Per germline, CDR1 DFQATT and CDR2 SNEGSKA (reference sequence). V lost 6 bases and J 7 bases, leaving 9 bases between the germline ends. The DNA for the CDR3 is TGCAGTGCCGCCCACCCGACCCAGTACTTC. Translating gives CSAAHPTQYF.

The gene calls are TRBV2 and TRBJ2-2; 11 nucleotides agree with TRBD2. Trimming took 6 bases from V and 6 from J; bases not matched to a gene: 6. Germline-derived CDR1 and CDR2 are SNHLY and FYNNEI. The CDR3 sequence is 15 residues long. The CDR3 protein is CASSLSGGASGELFF. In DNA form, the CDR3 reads TGTGCCAGCAGCCTTAGCGGGGGGGCGTCCGGGGAGCTGTTTTTT.

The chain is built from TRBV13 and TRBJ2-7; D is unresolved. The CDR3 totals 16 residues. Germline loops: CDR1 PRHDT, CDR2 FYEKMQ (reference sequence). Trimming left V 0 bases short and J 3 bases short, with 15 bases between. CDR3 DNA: TGTGCCAGCAGCTTAGGTATTCAGAGCCTCGGCTACGAGCAGTACTTC. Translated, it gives CASSLGIQSLGYEQYF.

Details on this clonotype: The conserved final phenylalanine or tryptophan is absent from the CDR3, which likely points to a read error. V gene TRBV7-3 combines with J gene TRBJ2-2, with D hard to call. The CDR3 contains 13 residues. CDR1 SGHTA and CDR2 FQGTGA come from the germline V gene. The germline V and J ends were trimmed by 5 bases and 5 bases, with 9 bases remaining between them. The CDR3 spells CASSVTETGELFL. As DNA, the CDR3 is TGTGCCAGCAGCGTCACAGAGACCGGGGAGCTGTTTCTT.

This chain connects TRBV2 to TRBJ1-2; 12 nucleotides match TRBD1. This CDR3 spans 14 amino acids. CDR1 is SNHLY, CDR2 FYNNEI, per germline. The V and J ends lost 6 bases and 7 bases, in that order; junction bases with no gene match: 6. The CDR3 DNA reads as TGTGCCAGCAGGGACGGGACAGGGGGCTCTGGCTACACCTTC. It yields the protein CASRDGTGGSGYTF. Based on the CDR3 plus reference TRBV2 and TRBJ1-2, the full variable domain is EPEVTQTPSHQVTQMGQEVILRCVPISNHLYFYWYRQILGQKVEFLVSFYNNEISEKSEIFDDQFSVERPDGSNFTLKIRSTKLEDSAMYFCASRDGTGGSGYTFGSGTRLTVV.

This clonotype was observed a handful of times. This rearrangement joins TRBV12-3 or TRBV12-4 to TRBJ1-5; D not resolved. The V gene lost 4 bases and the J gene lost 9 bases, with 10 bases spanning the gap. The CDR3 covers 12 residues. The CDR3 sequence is CASSYNSRPQHF. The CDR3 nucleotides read TGTGCCAGCAGTTATAACTCTCGGCCCCAGCATTTT.

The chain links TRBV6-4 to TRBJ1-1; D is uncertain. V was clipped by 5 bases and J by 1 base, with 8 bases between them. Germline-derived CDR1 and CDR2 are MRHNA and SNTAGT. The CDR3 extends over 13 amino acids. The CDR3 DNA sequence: TGTGCCAGCAGTTCCCAGAAGAACACTGAAGCTTTCTTT. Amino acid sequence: CASSSQKNTEAFF.

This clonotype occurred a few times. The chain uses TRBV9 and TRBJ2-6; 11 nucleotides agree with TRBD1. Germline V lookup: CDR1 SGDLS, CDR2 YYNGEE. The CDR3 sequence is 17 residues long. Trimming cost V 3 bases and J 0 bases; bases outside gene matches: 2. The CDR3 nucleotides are TGTGCCAGCAGCGGGACAGGGGGCCCCTCTGGGGCCAACGTCCTGACTTTC. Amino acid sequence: CASSGTGGPSGANVLTF. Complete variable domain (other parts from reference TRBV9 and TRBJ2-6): DSGVTQTPKHLITATGQRVTLRCSPRSGDLSVYWYQQSLDQGLQFLIQYYNGEERAKGNILERFSAQQFPDLHSELNLSSLELGDSALYFCASSGTGGPSGANVLTFGAGSRLTVL.

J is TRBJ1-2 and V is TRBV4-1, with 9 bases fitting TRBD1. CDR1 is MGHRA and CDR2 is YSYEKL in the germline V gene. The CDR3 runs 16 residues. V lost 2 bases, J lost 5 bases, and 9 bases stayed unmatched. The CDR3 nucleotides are TGCGCCAGCAGCCAATCCCGGACAGGGGCAGGGTATGGCTACACCTTC. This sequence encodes CASSQSRTGAGYGYTF.

CDR3 region: CASSTLGSGNSPLHF. The CDR3 bases are TGTGCCAGCAGTACCCTGGGGAGTGGCAATTCACCCCTCCACTTT. The chain employs TRBV2 and TRBJ1-6; D is unresolved. CDR1 SNHLY and CDR2 FYNNEI come from the germline V gene. The length of the CDR3 is 15 residues. Trimming took off 5 bases at V and 7 bases at J, with 15 bases between the two ends.

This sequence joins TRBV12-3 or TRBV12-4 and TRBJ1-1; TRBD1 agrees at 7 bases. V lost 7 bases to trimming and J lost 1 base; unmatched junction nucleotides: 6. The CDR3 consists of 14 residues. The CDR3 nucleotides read TGTGCCAGCACCAGGGACAGTTGGAACACTGAAGCTTTCTTT. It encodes CASTRDSWNTEAFF.

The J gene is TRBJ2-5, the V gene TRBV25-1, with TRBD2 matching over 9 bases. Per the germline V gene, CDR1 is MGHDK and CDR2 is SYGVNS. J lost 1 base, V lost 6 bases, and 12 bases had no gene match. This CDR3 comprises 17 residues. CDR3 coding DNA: TGTGCCAGCAGCTTGGTTCTAGCGGGGCCCCTCCAAGAGACCCAGTACTTC. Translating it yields CASSLVLAGPLQETQYF.

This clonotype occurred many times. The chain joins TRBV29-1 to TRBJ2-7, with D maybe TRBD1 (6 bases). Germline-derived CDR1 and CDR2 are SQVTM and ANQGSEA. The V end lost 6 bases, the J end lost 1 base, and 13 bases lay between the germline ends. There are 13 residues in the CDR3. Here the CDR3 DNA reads TGCAGCGTAAAAACAGGGCATTCCTACGAGCAGTACTTC. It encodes CSVKTGHSYEQYF.

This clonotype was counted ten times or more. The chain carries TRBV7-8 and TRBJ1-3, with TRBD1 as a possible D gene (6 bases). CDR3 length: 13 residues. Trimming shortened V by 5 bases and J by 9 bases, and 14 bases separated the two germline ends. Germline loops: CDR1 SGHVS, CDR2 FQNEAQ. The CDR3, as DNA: TGTGCCAGCAGCGCCTATGGACAGCCCACCATATATTTT. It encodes CASSAYGQPTIYF. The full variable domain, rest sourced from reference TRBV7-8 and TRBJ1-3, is GAGVSQSPRYKVAKRGQDVALRCDPISGHVSLFWYQQALGQGPEFLTYFQNEAQLDKSGLPSDRFFAERPEGSVSTLKIQRTQQEDSAVYLCASSAYGQPTIYFGEGSWLTVV.

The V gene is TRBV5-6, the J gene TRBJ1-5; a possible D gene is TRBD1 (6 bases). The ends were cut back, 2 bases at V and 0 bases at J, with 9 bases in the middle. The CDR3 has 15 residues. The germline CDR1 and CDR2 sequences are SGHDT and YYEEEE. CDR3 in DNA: TGTGCCAGCAGCTTACAGGGTTTTAGCAATCAGCCCCAGCATTTT. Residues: CASSLQGFSNQPQHF. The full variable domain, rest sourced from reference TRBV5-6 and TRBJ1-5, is DAGVTQSPTHLIKTRGQQVTLRCSPKSGHDTVSWYQQALGQGPQFIFQYYEEEERQRGNFPDRFSGHQFPNYSSELNVNALLLGDSALYLCASSLQGFSNQPQHFGDGTRLSIL.

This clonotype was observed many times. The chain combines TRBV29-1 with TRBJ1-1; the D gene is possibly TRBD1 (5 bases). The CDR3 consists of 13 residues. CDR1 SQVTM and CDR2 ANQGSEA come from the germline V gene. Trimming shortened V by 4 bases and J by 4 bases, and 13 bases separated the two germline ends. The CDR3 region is CSVGPRTLTEAFF. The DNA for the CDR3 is TGCAGCGTTGGTCCCCGGACACTCACTGAAGCTTTCTTT.

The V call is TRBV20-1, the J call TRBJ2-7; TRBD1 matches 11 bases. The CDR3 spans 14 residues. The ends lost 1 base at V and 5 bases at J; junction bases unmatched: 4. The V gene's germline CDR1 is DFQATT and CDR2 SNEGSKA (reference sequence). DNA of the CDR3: TGCAGTGCTAGAGGCGGGACAGGGGGTGACGAGCAGTACTTC. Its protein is CSARGGTGGDEQYF.